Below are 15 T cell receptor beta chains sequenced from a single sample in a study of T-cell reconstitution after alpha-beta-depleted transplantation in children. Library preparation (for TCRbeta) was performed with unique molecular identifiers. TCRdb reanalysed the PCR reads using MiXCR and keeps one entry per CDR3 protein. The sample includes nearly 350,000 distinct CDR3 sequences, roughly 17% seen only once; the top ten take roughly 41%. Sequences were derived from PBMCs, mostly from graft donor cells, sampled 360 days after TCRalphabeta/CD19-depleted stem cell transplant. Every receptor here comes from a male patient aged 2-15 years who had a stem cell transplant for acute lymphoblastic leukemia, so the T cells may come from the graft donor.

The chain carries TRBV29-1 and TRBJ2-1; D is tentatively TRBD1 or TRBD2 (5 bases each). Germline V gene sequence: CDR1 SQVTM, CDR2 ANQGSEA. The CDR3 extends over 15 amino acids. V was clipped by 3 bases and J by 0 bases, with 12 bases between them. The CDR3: CSVERADISYNEQFF. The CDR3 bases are TGCAGCGTTGAGCGGGCGGACATCTCCTACAATGAGCAGTTCTTC.

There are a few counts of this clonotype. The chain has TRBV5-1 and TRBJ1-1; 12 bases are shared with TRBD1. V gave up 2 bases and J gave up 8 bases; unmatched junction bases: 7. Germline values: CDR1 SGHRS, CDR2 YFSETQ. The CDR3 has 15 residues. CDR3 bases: TGCGCCAGCAGCTTCGCCGGGACAGGGGGCGAGGAAGCTTTCTTT. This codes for CASSFAGTGGEEAFF.

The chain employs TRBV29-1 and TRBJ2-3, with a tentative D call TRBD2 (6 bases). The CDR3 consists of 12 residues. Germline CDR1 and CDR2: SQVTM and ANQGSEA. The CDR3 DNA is TGCCTGGTAGGCGGGGGCACAGATACGCAGTATTTT. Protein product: CLVGGGTDTQYF.

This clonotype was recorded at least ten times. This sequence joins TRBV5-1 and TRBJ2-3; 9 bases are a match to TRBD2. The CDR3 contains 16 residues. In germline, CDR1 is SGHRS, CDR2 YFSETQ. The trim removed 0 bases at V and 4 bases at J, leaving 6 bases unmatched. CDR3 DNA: TGCGCCAGCAGCTTGGATGCGGGAGGGCCGTCAGATACGCAGTATTTT. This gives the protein CASSLDAGGPSDTQYF.

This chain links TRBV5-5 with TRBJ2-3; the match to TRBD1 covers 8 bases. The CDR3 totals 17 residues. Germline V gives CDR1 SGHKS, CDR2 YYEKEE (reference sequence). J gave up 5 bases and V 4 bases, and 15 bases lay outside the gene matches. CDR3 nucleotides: TGTGCCAGCAGCCCGGGTCCGGGACAGGTAATGCAAGATACGCAGTATTTT. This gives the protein CASSPGPGQVMQDTQYF.

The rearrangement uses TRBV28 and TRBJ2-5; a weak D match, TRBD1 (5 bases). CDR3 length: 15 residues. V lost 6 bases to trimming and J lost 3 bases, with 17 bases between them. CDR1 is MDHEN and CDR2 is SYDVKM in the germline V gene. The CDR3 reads CASSLHGAGEETQYF. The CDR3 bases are TGTGCCAGCAGCCTTCATGGGGCTGGGGAAGAGACCCAGTACTTC.

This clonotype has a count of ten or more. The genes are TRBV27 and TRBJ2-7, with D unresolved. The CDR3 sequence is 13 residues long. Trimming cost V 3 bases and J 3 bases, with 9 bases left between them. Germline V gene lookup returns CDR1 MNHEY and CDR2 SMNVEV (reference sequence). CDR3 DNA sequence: TGTGCCAGCAGTTTGAGTCCTGGCTACGAGCAGTACTTC. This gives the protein CASSLSPGYEQYF.

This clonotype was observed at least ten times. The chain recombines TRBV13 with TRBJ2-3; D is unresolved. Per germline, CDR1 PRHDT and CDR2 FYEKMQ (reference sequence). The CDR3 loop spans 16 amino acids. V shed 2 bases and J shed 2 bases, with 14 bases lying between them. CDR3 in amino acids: CASSLNAIIHTDTQYF. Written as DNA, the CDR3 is TGTGCCAGCAGCTTAAACGCGATAATACACACAGATACGCAGTATTTT.

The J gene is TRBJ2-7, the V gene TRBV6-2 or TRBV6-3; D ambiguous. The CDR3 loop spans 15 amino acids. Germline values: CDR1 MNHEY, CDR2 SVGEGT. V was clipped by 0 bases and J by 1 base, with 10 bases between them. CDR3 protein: CASSYSVLRSYEQYF. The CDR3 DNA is TGTGCCAGCAGTTACTCGGTACTCCGTTCCTACGAGCAGTACTTC.

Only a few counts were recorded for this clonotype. The CDR3 protein is CASSISSTVRKYGYTF. The CDR3 DNA sequence: TGTGCCAGCAGTATCTCCTCCACCGTCCGGAAGTATGGCTACACCTTC. The V call is TRBV6-1, the J call TRBJ1-2; D unresolved. This CDR3 is 16 amino acids long. CDR1 and CDR2 (germline): MNHNS, SASEGT. The V end was cut by 5 bases, the J end by 5 bases, with 21 bases between.

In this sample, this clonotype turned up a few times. The CDR3 region is CASSFREAGELFF. Here the CDR3 DNA reads TGCGCCAGCAGTTTCCGCGAGGCCGGGGAGCTGTTTTTT. V is TRBV4-3 and J is TRBJ2-2; D is unclear. Germline V lookup: CDR1 LGHNA, CDR2 YSLEER. Trimming shortened V by 6 bases and J by 6 bases, and 11 bases separated the two germline ends. The CDR3 extends over 13 amino acids.

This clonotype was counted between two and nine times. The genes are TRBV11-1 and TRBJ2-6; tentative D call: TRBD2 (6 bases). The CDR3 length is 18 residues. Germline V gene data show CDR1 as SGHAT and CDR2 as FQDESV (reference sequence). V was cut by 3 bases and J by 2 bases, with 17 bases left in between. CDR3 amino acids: CASSLGWGEVAGANVLTF. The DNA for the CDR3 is TGTGCCAGCAGCTTGGGCTGGGGGGAAGTGGCTGGGGCCAACGTCCTGACTTTC.

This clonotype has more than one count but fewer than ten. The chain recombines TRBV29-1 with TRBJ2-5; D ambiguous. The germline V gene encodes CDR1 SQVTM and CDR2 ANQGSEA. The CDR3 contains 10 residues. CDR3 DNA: TGCAGTTTTCGGAGAGAGACCCAGTACTTC. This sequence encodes CSFRRETQYF.

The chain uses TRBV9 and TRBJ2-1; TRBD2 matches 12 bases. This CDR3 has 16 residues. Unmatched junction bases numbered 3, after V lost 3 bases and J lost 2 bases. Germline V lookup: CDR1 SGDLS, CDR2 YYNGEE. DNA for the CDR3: TGTGCCAGCAGCGGGCCTAGCGGGAGGGCCTACAATGAGCAGTTCTTC. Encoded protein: CASSGPSGRAYNEQFF. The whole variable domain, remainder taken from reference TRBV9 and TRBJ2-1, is DSGVTQTPKHLITATGQRVTLRCSPRSGDLSVYWYQQSLDQGLQFLIQYYNGEERAKGNILERFSAQQFPDLHSELNLSSLELGDSALYFCASSGPSGRAYNEQFFGPGTRLTVL.

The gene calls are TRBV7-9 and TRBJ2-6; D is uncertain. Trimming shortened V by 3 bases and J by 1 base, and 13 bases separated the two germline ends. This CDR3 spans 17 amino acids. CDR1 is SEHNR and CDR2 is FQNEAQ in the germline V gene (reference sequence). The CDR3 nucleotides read TGTGCCAGCAGCTTTTCAGCCTTCGGTTCTGGGGCCAACGTCCTGACTTTC. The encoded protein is CASSFSAFGSGANVLTF.